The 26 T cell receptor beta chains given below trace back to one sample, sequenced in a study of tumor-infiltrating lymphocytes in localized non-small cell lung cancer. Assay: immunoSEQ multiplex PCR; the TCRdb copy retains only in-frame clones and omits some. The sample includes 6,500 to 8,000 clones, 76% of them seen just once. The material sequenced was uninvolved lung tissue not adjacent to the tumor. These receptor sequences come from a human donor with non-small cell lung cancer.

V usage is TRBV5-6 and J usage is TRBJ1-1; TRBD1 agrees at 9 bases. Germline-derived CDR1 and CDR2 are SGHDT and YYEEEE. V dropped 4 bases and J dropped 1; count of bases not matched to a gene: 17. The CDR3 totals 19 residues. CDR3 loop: CASSPKGSGTGRPNTEAFF. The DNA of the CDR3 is TGTGCCAGCAGCCCAAAAGGGTCTGGGACAGGGCGTCCGAACACTGAAGCTTTCTTT.

The chain's CDR3 is CASSLAVGGPDTQYF. The CDR3 DNA sequence: TGTGCCAGCAGCTTAGCAGTCGGGGGCCCAGATACGCAGTATTTT. The chain couples TRBV11-2 to TRBJ2-3; D is possibly TRBD1 or TRBD2 (6 bases each). The CDR3 loop spans 15 amino acids. Germline values: CDR1 SGHAT, CDR2 FQNNGV. Trimming cost V 1 base and J 4 bases, with 12 bases left between them.

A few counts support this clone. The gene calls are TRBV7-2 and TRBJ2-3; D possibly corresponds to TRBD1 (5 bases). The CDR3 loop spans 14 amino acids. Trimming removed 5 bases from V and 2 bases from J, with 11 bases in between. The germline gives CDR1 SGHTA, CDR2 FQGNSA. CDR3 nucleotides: TGTGCCAGCAGCCCATCGGACAACACAGATACGCAGTATTTT. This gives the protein CASSPSDNTDTQYF.

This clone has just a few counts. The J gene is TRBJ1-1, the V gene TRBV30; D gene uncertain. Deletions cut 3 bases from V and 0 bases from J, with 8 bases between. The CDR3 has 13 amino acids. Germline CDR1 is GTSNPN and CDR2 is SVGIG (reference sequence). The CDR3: CAWSQVMNTEAFF. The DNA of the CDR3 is TGTGCCTGGAGCCAGGTGATGAACACTGAAGCTTTCTTT.

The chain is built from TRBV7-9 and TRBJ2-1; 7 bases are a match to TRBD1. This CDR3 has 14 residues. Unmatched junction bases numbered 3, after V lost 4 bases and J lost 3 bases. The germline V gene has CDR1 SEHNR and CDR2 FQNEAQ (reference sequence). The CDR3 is CASSSGQSYNEQFF. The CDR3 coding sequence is TGTGCCAGCAGCTCGGGACAGAGCTACAATGAGCAGTTCTTC.

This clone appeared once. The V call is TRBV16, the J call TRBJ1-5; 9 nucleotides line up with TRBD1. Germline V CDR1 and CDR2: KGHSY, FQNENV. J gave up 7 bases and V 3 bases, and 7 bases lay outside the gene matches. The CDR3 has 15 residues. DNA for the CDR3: TGTGCCAGCAGCCAGGGGACAGGGCGGTTACAGCCCCAGCATTTT. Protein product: CASSQGTGRLQPQHF.

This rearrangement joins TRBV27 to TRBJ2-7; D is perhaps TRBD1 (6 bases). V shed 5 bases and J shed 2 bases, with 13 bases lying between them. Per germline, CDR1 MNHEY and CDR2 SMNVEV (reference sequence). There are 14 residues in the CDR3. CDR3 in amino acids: CASSESGDTYEQYF. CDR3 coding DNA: TGTGCCAGCAGTGAGTCAGGGGATACCTACGAGCAGTACTTC.

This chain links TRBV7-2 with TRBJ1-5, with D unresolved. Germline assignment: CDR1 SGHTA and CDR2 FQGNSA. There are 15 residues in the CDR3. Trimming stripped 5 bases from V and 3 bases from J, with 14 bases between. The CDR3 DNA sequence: TGTGCCAGCAGCCCCAGAGGGAGTTACAATCAGCCCCAGCATTTT. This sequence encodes CASSPRGSYNQPQHF.

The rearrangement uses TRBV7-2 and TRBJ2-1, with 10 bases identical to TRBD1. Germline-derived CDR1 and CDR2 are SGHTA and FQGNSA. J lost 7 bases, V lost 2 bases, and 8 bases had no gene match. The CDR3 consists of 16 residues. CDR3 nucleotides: TGTGCCAGCAGCTTAAGTCCGGGACAGGGGAGGAATGAGCAGTTCTTC. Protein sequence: CASSLSPGQGRNEQFF.

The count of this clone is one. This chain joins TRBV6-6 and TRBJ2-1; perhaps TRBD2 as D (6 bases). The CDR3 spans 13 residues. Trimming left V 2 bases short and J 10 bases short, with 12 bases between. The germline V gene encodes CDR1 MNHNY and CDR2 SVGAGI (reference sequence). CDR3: CASSYDARGEQFF. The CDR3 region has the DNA TGTGCCAGCAGTTACGATGCCCGGGGGGAGCAGTTCTTC.

This CDR3 reads CASSSLGPYSEFF. The CDR3 nucleotides read TGTGCCAGCAGTTCGTTAGGGCCGTACTCGGAGTTCTTC. J is TRBJ2-1 and V is TRBV6-5, with unresolved D. Germline-derived CDR1 and CDR2 are MNHEY and SVGAGI. The length of the CDR3 is 13 residues. Trimming pared 4 bases from V and 14 bases from J, leaving 18 bases between.

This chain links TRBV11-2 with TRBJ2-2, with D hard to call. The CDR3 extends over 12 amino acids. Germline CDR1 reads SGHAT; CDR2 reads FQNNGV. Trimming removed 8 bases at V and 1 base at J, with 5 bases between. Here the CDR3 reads CASEGNTGELFF. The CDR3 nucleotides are TGTGCCAGCGAAGGGAACACCGGGGAGCTGTTTTTT.

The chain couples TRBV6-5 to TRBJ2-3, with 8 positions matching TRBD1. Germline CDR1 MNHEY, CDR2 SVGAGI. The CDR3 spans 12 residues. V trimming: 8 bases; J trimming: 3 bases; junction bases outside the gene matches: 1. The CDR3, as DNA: TGTGCCAGCGGACAGGGTACAGATACGCAGTATTTT. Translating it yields CASGQGTDTQYF.

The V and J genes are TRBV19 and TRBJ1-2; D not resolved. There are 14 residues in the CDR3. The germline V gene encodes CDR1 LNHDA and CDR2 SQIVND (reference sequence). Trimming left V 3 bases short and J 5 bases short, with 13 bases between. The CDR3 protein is CASSIHKSSYGYTF. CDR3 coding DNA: TGTGCCAGTAGTATCCACAAGTCCTCATATGGCTACACCTTC.

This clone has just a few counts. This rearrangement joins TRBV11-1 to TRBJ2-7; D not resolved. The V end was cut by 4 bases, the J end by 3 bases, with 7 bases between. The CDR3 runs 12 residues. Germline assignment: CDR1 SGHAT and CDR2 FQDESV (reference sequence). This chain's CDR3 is CASSSHIYEQYF. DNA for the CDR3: TGTGCCAGCAGCTCCCACATCTACGAGCAGTACTTC.

CDR3 bases: TGTGCCAGCAGTTCTCCGGGACAGGGGGTACAAGGCTACACCTTC. Translated, it gives CASSSPGQGVQGYTF. This rearrangement joins TRBV27 to TRBJ1-2, with 11 bases identical to TRBD1. CDR1 and CDR2 (germline): MNHEY, SMNVEV (reference sequence). CDR3 size: 15 residues. With 4 bases clipped from V and 8 bases from J, the junction kept 9 bases outside the gene matches.

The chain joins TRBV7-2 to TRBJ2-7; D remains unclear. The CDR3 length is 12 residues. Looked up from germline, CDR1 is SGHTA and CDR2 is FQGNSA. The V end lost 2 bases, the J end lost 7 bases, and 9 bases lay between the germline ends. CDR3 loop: CASSLSSREQYF. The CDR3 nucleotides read TGTGCCAGCAGCTTATCCAGCAGGGAGCAGTACTTC. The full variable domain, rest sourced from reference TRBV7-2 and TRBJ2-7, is GAGVSQSPSNKVTEKGKDVELRCDPISGHTALYWYRQSLGQGLEFLIYFQGNSAPDKSGLPSDRFSAERTGGSVSTLTIQRTQQEDSAVYLCASSLSSREQYFGPGTRLTVT.

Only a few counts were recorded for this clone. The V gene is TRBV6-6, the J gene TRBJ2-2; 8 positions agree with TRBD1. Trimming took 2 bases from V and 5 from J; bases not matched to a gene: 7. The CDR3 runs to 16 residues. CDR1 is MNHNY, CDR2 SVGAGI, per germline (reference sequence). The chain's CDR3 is CASSYGQGARTGELFF. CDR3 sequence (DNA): TGTGCCAGCAGTTACGGGCAGGGGGCGCGGACCGGGGAGCTGTTTTTT.

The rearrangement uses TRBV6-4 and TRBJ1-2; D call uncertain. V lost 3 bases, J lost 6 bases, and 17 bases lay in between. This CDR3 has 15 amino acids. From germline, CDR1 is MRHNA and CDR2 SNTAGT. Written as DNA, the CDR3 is TGTGCCAGCAGTGAGACGGAGACTTCGGCGAATGGCTACACCTTC. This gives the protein CASSETETSANGYTF.

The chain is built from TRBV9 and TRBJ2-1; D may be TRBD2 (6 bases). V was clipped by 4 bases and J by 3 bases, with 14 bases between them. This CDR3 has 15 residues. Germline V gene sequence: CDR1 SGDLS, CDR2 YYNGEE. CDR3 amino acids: CASSPSVADYNEQFF. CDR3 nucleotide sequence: TGTGCCAGCAGCCCCTCTGTAGCGGACTACAATGAGCAGTTCTTC.

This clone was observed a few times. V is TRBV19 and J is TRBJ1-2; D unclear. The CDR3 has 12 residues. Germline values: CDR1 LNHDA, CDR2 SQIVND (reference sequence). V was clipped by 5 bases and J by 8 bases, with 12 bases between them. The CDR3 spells CASSVPPGGYTF. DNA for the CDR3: TGTGCCAGTAGTGTCCCTCCGGGGGGCTACACCTTC.

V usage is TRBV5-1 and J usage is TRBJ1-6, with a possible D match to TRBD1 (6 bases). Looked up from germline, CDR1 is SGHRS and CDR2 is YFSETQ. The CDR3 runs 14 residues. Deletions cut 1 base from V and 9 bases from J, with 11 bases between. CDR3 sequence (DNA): TGCGCCAGCAGCTTGACAGGGTCCGGTTCACCCCTCCACTTT. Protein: CASSLTGSGSPLHF. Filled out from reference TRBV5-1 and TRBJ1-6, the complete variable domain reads KAGVTQTPRYLIKTRGQQVTLSCSPISGHRSVSWYQQTPGQGLQFLFEYFSETQRNKGNFPGRFSGRQFSNSRSEMNVSTLELGDSALYLCASSLTGSGSPLHFGNGTRLTVT.

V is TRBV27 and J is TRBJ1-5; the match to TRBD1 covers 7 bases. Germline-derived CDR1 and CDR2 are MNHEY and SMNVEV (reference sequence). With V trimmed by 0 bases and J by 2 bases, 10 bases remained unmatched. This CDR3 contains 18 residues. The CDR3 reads CASSLSQPTGNRNQPQHF. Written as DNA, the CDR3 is TGTGCCAGCAGTTTATCTCAGCCGACAGGGAATCGCAATCAGCCCCAGCATTTT.

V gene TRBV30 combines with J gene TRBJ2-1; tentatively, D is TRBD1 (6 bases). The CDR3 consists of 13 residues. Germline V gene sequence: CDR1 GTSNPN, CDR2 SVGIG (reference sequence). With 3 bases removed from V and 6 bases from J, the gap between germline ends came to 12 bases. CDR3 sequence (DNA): TGTGCCTGGAGGGCTAAAGGGGGCAATGAGCAGTTCTTC. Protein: CAWRAKGGNEQFF. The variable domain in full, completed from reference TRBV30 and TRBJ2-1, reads SQTIHQWPATLVQPVGSPLSLECTVEGTSNPNLYWYRQAAGRGLQLLFYSVGIGQISSEVPQNLSASRPQDRQFILSSKKLLLSDSGFYLCAWRAKGGNEQFFGPGTRLTVL.

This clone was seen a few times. CDR3 amino acids: CASSSAHRYTGELFF. CDR3 nucleotides: TGTGCCAGCAGCTCCGCCCATCGGTACACCGGGGAGCTGTTTTTT. The chain uses TRBV7-6 and TRBJ2-2; unclear D gene. CDR3 size: 15 residues. Trimming shortened V by 4 bases and J by 3 bases, and 12 bases separated the two germline ends. Germline-derived CDR1 and CDR2 are SGHVS and FNYEAQ.

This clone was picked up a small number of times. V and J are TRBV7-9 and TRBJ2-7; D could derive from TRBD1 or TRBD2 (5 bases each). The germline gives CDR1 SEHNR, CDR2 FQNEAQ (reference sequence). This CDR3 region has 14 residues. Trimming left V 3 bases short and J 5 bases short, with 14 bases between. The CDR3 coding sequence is TGTGCCAGCAGCTTTGGGACCTTGGGGAACGAGCAGTACTTC. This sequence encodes CASSFGTLGNEQYF.